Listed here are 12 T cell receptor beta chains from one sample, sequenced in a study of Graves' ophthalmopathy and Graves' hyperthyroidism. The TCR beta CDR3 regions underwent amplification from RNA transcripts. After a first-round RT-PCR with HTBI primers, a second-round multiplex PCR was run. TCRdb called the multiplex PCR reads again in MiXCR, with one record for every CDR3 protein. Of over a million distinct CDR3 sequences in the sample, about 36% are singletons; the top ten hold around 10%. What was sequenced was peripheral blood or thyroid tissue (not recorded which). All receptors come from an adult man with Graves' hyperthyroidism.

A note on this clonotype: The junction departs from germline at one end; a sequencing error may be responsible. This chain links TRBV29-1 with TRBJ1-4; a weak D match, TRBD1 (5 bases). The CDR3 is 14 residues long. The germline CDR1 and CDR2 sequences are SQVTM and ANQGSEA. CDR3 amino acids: CSAEVPGPGEKLFF. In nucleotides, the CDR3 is TGCAGCGCTGAAGTCCCGGGACCCGGGGAAAAACTGTTTTTT.

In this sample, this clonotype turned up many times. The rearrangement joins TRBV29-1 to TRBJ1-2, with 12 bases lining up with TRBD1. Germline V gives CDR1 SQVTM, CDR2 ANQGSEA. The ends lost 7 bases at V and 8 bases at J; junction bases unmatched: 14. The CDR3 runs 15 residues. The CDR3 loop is CSAVPGQGAGSGYTF. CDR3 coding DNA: TGCAGCGCAGTCCCGGGACAGGGGGCCGGTAGCGGCTACACCTTC.

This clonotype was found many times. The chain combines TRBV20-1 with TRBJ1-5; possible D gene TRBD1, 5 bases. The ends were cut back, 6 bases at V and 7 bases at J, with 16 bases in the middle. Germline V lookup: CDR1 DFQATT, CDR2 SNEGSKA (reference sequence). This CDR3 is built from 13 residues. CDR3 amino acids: CSAYSGGEQPQHF. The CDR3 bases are TGCAGTGCATATTCGGGGGGGGAACAGCCCCAGCATTTT.

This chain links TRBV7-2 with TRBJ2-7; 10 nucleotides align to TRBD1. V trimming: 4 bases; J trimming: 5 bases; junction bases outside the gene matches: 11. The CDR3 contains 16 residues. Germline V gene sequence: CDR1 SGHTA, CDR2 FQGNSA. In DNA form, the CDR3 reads TGTGCCAGCAGCTCGAACCCCGGGACAGGGGCAAACGAGCAGTACTTC. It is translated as CASSSNPGTGANEQYF.

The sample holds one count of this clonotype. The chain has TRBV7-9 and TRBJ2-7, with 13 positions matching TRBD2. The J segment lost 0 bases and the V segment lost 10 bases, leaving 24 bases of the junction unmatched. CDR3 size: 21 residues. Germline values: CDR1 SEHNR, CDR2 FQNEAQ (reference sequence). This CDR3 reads CATTPSGLAGFGRGSSYEQYF. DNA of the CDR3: TGTGCCACCACCCCCTCGGGACTAGCGGGGTTCGGAAGGGGGAGCTCCTACGAGCAGTACTTC.

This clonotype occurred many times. In DNA, the CDR3 is TGTGCCACAACGACAGGGGCTGGAAACACCATATATTTT. This sequence encodes CATTTGAGNTIYF. This rearrangement joins TRBV19 to TRBJ1-3; 8 bases fit TRBD1. Germline lookup yields CDR1 LNHDA and CDR2 SQIVND (reference sequence). Germline trimming cut 10 bases from V and 2 bases from J; bases unmatched to any gene: 4. The CDR3 extends over 13 amino acids.

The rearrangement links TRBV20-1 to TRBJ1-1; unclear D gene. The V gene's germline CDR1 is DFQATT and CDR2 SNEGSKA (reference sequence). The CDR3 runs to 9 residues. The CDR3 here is CSPPAEAFF. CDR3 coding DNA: TGCAGCCCCCCAGCAGAAGCTTTCTTT.

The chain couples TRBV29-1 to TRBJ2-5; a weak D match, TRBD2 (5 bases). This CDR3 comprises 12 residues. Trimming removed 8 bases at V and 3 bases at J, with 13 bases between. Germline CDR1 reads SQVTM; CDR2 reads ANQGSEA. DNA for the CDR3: TGCAGCTCGCGGACGAGGGAAGAGACCCAGTACTTC. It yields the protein CSSRTREETQYF.

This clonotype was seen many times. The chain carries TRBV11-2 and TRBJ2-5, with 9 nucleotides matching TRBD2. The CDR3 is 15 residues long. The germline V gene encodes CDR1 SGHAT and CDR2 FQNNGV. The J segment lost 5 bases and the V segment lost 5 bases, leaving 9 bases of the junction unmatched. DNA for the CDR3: TGTGCCAGCAGCGGCCCGGGACTAGCTTTGGAGACCCAGTACTTC. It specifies CASSGPGLALETQYF.

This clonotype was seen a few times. The CDR3 nucleotides are TGTGCCACGGCGACAGGGTTCGGTTTGACCCAGTACTTC. Amino acids: CATATGFGLTQYF. The chain combines TRBV2 with TRBJ2-5, with TRBD1 matching over 7 bases. Germline CDR1 is SNHLY and CDR2 is FYNNEI. This CDR3 region has 13 residues. Trimming cost V 10 bases and J 7 bases; bases outside gene matches: 12.

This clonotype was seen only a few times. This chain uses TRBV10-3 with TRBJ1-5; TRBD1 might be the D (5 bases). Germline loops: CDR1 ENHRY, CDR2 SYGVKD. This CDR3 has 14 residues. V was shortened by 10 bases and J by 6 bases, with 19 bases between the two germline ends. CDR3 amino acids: CASRSEGNIQPQHF. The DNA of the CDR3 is TGTGCCAGCAGATCTGAGGGGAATATTCAGCCCCAGCATTTT.

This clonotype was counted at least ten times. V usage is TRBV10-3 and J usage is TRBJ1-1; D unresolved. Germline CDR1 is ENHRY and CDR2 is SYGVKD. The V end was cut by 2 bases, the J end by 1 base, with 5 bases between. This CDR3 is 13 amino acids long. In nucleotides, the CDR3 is TGTGCCATCAGTGAGGACCGGAACACTGAAGCTTTCTTT. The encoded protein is CAISEDRNTEAFF.